This entry describes one TCR beta chain. Its antigen is still unknown. This entry comes from a study of a mutant IDH1 vaccine in newly diagnosed glioma. Time point noted: week 23, last vaccination. Mutant IDH1 20-mer peptide, at 300 ug, made up each vaccine dose, with topical imiquimod. New WHO grade 3 or 4 astrocytomas that were IDH1-mutant and ATRX-lost occurred in the donors. The CDR3 totals 13 residues. The germline V and J ends were trimmed by 2 bases and 3 bases, with 6 bases remaining between them. The V gene's germline CDR1 is SGHTA and CDR2 FQGTGA. Assay used: immunoSEQ multiplex PCR; TCRdb lists only in-frame clones, some missing. The sample shows 60,000 or so clones, roughly three quarters of them seen only once.

The rearrangement uses TRBV7-3 and TRBJ2-3, with D unresolved. Sequenced material: PBMCs, taken from a glioma patient whose treatment included an IDH1 peptide vaccine. This sequence was found in a woman in her thirties or forties with glioma. Some clones in this sample may be carry-over from other donors' samples. This chain's CDR3 is CASSLDGTDTQYF. CDR3 sequence (DNA): TGTGCCAGCAGCTTAGATGGTACAGATACGCAGTATTTT.